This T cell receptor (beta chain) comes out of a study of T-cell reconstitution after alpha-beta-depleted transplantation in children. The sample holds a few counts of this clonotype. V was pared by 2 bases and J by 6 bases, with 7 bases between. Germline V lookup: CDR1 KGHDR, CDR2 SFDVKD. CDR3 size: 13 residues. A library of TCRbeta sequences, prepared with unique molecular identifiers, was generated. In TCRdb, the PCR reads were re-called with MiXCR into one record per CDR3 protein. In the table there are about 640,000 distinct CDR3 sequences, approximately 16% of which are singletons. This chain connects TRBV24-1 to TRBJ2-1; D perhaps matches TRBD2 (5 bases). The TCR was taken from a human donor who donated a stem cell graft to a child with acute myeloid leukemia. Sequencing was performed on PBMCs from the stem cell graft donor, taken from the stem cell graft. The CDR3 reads CATSDWAGNEQFF. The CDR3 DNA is TGTGCCACCAGTGATTGGGCGGGCAATGAGCAGTTCTTC.